What follows is one TCR beta chain and its context. These data are taken from a study of T cell responses to AZD1222 COVID-19 vaccine. TCRdb's table, derived via immunoSEQ multiplex PCR, lists solely in-frame clones and lacks some. This table holds 130,000 to 150,000 clones, approximately 92% found once. The V gene's germline CDR1 is SGHTS and CDR2 YDEGEE. V was shortened by 9 bases and J by 3 bases, with 24 bases between the two germline ends. This CDR3 is 16 amino acids long. The sample in question was peripheral blood, obtained on day 0 of AZD1222 vaccination. The V call is TRBV5-8, the J call TRBJ1-1, with a possible D match to TRBD1 (6 bases). The TCR was taken from an adult in good health. The CDR3 sequence is CATPRGDRFGDTEAFF. The CDR3 region has the DNA TGTGCCACCCCGAGGGGAGACAGGTTCGGAGACACTGAAGCTTTCTTT. Based on the CDR3 plus reference TRBV5-8 and TRBJ1-1, the full variable domain is EAGVTQSPTHLIKTRGQQATLRCSPISGHTSVYWYQQALGLGLQFLLWYDEGEERNRGNFPPRFSGRQFPNYSSELNVNALELEDSALYLCATPRGDRFGDTEAFFGQGTRLTVV.